This section outlines one T cell receptor beta chain sequence together with its context. Its cognate antigen is unknown. Using immunoSEQ multiplex PCR, the repertoire was profiled, and TCRdb retains in-frame clones only, with some absent. The sample lists millions of clones, just under 95% occurring once. The naive CD8 population came from CD45RO-negative cells selected for CCR7, without terminally differentiated effector memory CD45RA+ cells. The data stem from a study of shared clonotypes between healthy human individuals. Points from the study as a whole: Relative to memory subsets, naive subsets generally showed larger estimated richness.

This receptor was taken from a young man in good health. Sequenced material: naive CD8+ T cells sorted from blood.

CDR3 nucleotide sequence: TGTGCCAGCAGTTCCCAGGAGCCCCTTTCGGATCAGCCCCAGCATTTT. Protein sequence: CASSSQEPLSDQPQHF. This chain joins TRBV27 and TRBJ1-5; D uncertain. The CDR3 consists of 16 residues. V was pared by 4 bases and J by 5 bases, with 18 bases between. Germline V gene lookup returns CDR1 MNHEY and CDR2 SMNVEV (reference sequence).